This T cell receptor (beta chain) emerged from a study of shared clonotypes between healthy human individuals. About the research overall: Per donor, three plates held CD4 naive cells, three held CD4 memory, two held CD8 naive and one held CD8 memory. Findings and caveats of the study: Memory subsets had estimated richness that was generally smaller than that of naive subsets.

Comments on this clone: Its antigen is still unknown. Other DNA sequences in this specimen translate into the identical CDR3.

The DNA input per sorted-subset replicate PCR was about 190 ng, corresponding to tens of thousands of T cell genomes. Profiled with immunoSEQ multiplex PCR; TCRdb holds only in-frame clones, not every one. Here the sample spans more than 2,000,000 clones, 85% to 95% being singletons. The ends were cut back, 0 bases at V and 3 bases at J, with 9 bases in the middle. The CDR3 extends over 15 amino acids. Per the germline V gene, CDR1 is SGHRS and CDR2 is YFSETQ. The clonotype comes from a man aged 18 to 30 in good health. Sequences were obtained from naive CD4+ T cells sorted from blood. Subset here: CD45RA+ positively selected. This sequence joins TRBV5-1 and TRBJ1-4; a weak D match, TRBD1 (5 bases). The CDR3, as DNA: TGCGCCAGCAGCTTGGAGGGGCGAGCTAATGAAAAACTGTTTTTT. Protein: CASSLEGRANEKLFF.